Each of the 11 T cell receptor beta chains below was sequenced from the same sample in a study of CD8+CD57+ T cells in acquired aplastic anemia. Genomic DNA acted as the template from which TCR beta VDJ combination and CDR3 sequence profiling were carried out. From the reads, TCRdb called clonotypes with MiXCR, one entry per CDR3 protein. The top ten clones hold 2.6% of a sample with more than 95,000 distinct CDR3 sequences, nearly 40% of them seen once. Only patients with CD8+CD57+ cell expansion on flow cytometry were chosen for sequencing. The sequenced sample consisted of sorted CD4+, CD8+, or CD8+CD57+ T cells (not recorded which) from PBMCs. The receptors originated from a human donor with aplastic anemia.

In its sample, this clonotype was seen many times. The chain is built from TRBV14 and TRBJ1-3; D is unresolved. The CDR3 spans 12 residues. V lost 2 bases and J lost 4, with 3 bases in between. Germline CDR1 reads SGHDN; CDR2 reads FVKESK. CDR3 nucleotides: TGTGCCAGCAGCCAATCCGGAAACACCATATATTTT. Its translation: CASSQSGNTIYF.

This chain links TRBV7-2 with TRBJ2-5, with TRBD1 identical over 7 bases. Germline CDR1 SGHTA, CDR2 FQGNSA. The CDR3 covers 14 residues. V dropped 4 bases and J dropped 2; count of bases not matched to a gene: 4. CDR3: CASSYNRGQETQYF. Here the CDR3 DNA reads TGTGCCAGCAGCTATAACAGGGGACAAGAGACCCAGTACTTC.

This clonotype was found many times. The chain carries TRBV7-8 and TRBJ2-3, with D unclear. There are 14 residues in the CDR3. V shed 1 base and J shed 4 bases, with 9 bases lying between them. Germline loops: CDR1 SGHVS, CDR2 FQNEAQ. CDR3 nucleotide sequence: TGTGCCAGCAGCTTAGGAGTCATCGCAGATACGCAGTATTTT. Its protein is CASSLGVIADTQYF. The variable domain in full, completed from reference TRBV7-8 and TRBJ2-3, reads GAGVSQSPRYKVAKRGQDVALRCDPISGHVSLFWYQQALGQGPEFLTYFQNEAQLDKSGLPSDRFFAERPEGSVSTLKIQRTQQEDSAVYLCASSLGVIADTQYFGPGTRLTVL.

This clonotype was recorded a few times. The J gene is TRBJ1-5, the V gene TRBV2; tentative D call: TRBD1 (6 bases). Germline assignment: CDR1 SNHLY and CDR2 FYNNEI. The CDR3 is made up of 19 amino acids. The V and J ends lost 0 bases and 0 bases respectively, with 18 bases between them. The CDR3 DNA is TGTGCCAGCAGTGAAGCGCAAGGCAGGGGCAGATATAGCAATCAGCCCCAGCATTTT. This sequence encodes CASSEAQGRGRYSNQPQHF.

At least ten counts were recorded for this clonotype. The chain recombines TRBV20-1 with TRBJ1-1, with 10 bases aligning to TRBD1. V was clipped by 5 bases and J by 3 bases; unmatched bases: 3. The CDR3 spans 13 residues. Germline CDR1 DFQATT, CDR2 SNEGSKA (reference sequence). This CDR3 is CSADRGQDTEAFF. The CDR3 nucleotides read TGCAGTGCTGACAGGGGGCAGGACACTGAAGCTTTCTTT.

The sample holds many counts of this clonotype. V is TRBV5-1 and J is TRBJ2-1, with no clear D. The V gene lost 4 bases and the J gene lost 0 bases, with 14 bases spanning the gap. CDR3 length: 16 residues. Germline CDR1 reads SGHRS; CDR2 reads YFSETQ. The CDR3 region has the DNA TGCGCCAGCAGCCCTACAGCAGTTAGCTCCTACAATGAGCAGTTCTTC. It specifies CASSPTAVSSYNEQFF. The full variable domain, with the rest looked up from reference TRBV5-1 and TRBJ2-1, is KAGVTQTPRYLIKTRGQQVTLSCSPISGHRSVSWYQQTPGQGLQFLFEYFSETQRNKGNFPGRFSGRQFSNSRSEMNVSTLELGDSALYLCASSPTAVSSYNEQFFGPGTRLTVL.

There are many counts of this clonotype. The chain joins TRBV20-1 to TRBJ2-4, with D perhaps matching TRBD2 (6 bases). V was trimmed by 1 base and J by 9 bases, leaving 10 bases between them. The V gene's germline CDR1 is DFQATT and CDR2 SNEGSKA (reference sequence). The CDR3 spans 12 residues. CDR3 sequence reads: CSARGGDRIQYF. CDR3 sequence (DNA): TGCAGTGCTAGAGGCGGGGATCGCATTCAGTACTTC.

This clonotype was counted ten times or more. The V gene is TRBV28, the J gene TRBJ1-2, with a weak D call TRBD1 (5 bases). Trimming left V 5 bases short and J 4 bases short, with 14 bases between. Looked up from germline, CDR1 is MDHEN and CDR2 is SYDVKM. The CDR3 is 14 residues long. CDR3: CASSSTGLGYGYTF. As DNA, the CDR3 is TGTGCCAGCAGTAGCACGGGGCTGGGCTATGGCTACACCTTC.

This clonotype was found many times. V and J are TRBV19 and TRBJ1-1, with D unresolved. The CDR3 is 15 residues long. V was trimmed by 3 bases and J by 1 base, leaving 12 bases between them. Germline CDR1 LNHDA, CDR2 SQIVND (reference sequence). In DNA, the CDR3 is TGTGCCAGTAGTATCCCAGCAGGTCGGAACACTGAAGCTTTCTTT. Residues: CASSIPAGRNTEAFF. Supplemented by reference TRBV19 and TRBJ1-1, the full variable domain reads DGGITQSPKYLFRKEGQNVTLSCEQNLNHDAMYWYRQDPGQGLRLIYYSQIVNDFQKGDIAEGYSVSREKKESFPLTVTSAQKNPTAFYLCASSIPAGRNTEAFFGQGTRLTVV.

In its sample, this clonotype was seen many times. The gene calls are TRBV5-1 and TRBJ1-2; D may be TRBD1 (6 bases). With 6 bases removed from V and 4 bases from J, the gap between germline ends came to 16 bases. CDR3 size: 14 residues. Germline loops: CDR1 SGHRS, CDR2 YFSETQ. The CDR3 protein is CASTPGTPIYGYTF. CDR3 sequence (DNA): TGCGCCAGCACCCCCGGGACACCTATCTATGGCTACACCTTC.

Notes on this clonotype: The CDR3 does not end in the conserved phenylalanine or tryptophan, so this is likely a read error. The limits of the CDR3 on the DNA are not certain, so only TCRdb's listed CDR3 is given. The chain has TRBV2 and TRBJ1-6. CDR1 is SNHLY and CDR2 is FYNNEI in the germline V gene. The CDR3 has 9 amino acids, counting both end residues. CDR3 in amino acids: CASSEVVAG.